The 12 T cell receptor beta chains below were found in one sample sequenced in a study of cytomegalovirus exposure and HLA in healthy donors. This PCR relied on a set of 60 Vbeta primers and 13 Jbeta primers. Assay used: immunoSEQ multiplex PCR; TCRdb lists only in-frame clones, some missing. The table includes 200,000 to 250,000 clones, around four fifths detected once. Sequenced: PBMCs. The receptor set was obtained from a woman in her forties in good health and CMV-seronegative.

This rearrangement joins TRBV5-1 to TRBJ2-1; 10 bases align to TRBD2. Germline CDR1 SGHRS, CDR2 YFSETQ. The V and J ends lost 8 bases and 7 bases, in that order; junction bases with no gene match: 12. The CDR3 contains 15 residues. Written as DNA, the CDR3 is TGCGCCAGTAATCGGGCTAGCGGGAGTAATAATGAGCAGTTCTTC. As protein: CASNRASGSNNEQFF.

J is TRBJ1-2 and V is TRBV5-4; D might be TRBD1 (5 bases). V lost 4 bases and J lost 1, with 14 bases in between. The CDR3 consists of 15 residues. Germline V CDR1 and CDR2: SGHNT, YYREEE (reference sequence). The CDR3 sequence: CASSPGMPGNYGYTF. As DNA, the CDR3 is TGTGCCAGCAGCCCAGGGATGCCTGGTAACTATGGCTACACCTTC.

The rearrangement uses TRBV14 and TRBJ2-3, with a tentative D call TRBD2 (5 bases). V was trimmed by 4 bases and J by 0 bases, leaving 11 bases between them. Germline-derived CDR1 and CDR2 are SGHDN and FVKESK. This CDR3 contains 15 residues. CDR3 nucleotides: TGTGCCAGCAGCCTCACTAGACTTAGCACAGATACGCAGTATTTT. Its translation is CASSLTRLSTDTQYF. The full variable domain, completed using reference TRBV14 and TRBJ2-3, is EAGVTQFPSHSVIEKGQTVTLRCDPISGHDNLYWYRRVMGKEIKFLLHFVKESKQDESGMPNNRFLAERTGGTYSTLKVQPAELEDSGVYFCASSLTRLSTDTQYFGPGTRLTVL.

This sequence joins TRBV5-1 and TRBJ1-1; 9 positions agree with TRBD1. V was pared by 5 bases and J by 5 bases, with 13 bases of the junction left unmatched. In germline, CDR1 is SGHRS, CDR2 YFSETQ. The CDR3 is 16 amino acids. CDR3 in DNA: TGCGCCAGCAGATTAGACACCGGGACAGGGAGTACTGAAGCTTTCTTT. Protein: CASRLDTGTGSTEAFF.

This clone was observed a handful of times. V usage is TRBV10-1 and J usage is TRBJ2-5, with 8 bases that match TRBD1. Germline CDR1 WNHNN, CDR2 SYGVQD (reference sequence). With 6 bases clipped from V and 1 base from J, the junction kept 7 bases outside the gene matches. The CDR3 extends over 15 amino acids. The DNA for the CDR3 is TGCGCCAGCAGCGCCGGGACAGGTGGCCAAGAGACCCAGTACTTC. Its translation is CASSAGTGGQETQYF.

The gene calls are TRBV10-2 and TRBJ1-1; 8 bases match TRBD1. The length of the CDR3 is 12 residues. Germline values: CDR1 WSHSY, CDR2 SAAADI. The trim removed 7 bases at V and 10 bases at J, leaving 8 bases unmatched. Here the CDR3 reads CASTRQGSSAFF. In nucleotides, the CDR3 is TGCGCCAGCACAAGACAGGGGTCATCAGCTTTCTTT.

A few counts support this clone. The V and J genes are TRBV27 and TRBJ1-5; D may be TRBD1 (6 bases). Trimming stripped 6 bases from V and 3 bases from J, with 18 bases between. The CDR3 extends over 16 amino acids. Germline assignment: CDR1 MNHEY and CDR2 SMNVEV (reference sequence). CDR3 sequence (DNA): TGTGCCAGCAGCCCAAACCAGGGGTTCCTCAATCAGCCCCAGCATTTT. Encoded protein: CASSPNQGFLNQPQHF.

The gene calls are TRBV6-5 and TRBJ2-5; 10 bases line up with TRBD2. The CDR3 runs to 16 residues. Looked up from germline, CDR1 is MNHEY and CDR2 is SVGAGI. Trimming removed 4 bases from V and 1 base from J; junction bases left unmatched: 6. CDR3 sequence reads: CASSWGGLASQETQYF. The CDR3 region has the DNA TGTGCCAGCAGTTGGGGGGGACTAGCGTCCCAAGAGACCCAGTACTTC.

The V and J genes are TRBV6-5 and TRBJ1-5, with D possibly matching TRBD1 (5 bases). Germline CDR1 reads MNHEY; CDR2 reads SVGAGI. This CDR3 has 14 amino acids. The V and J ends lost 2 bases and 3 bases respectively, with 8 bases between them. The DNA of the CDR3 is TGTGCCAGCAGTTACGGGGGGAACAATCAGCCCCAGCATTTT. Residues: CASSYGGNNQPQHF.

The V and J genes are TRBV5-6 and TRBJ2-7; no definite D call. V lost 2 bases and J lost 0, with 9 bases in between. Germline V gene lookup returns CDR1 SGHDT and CDR2 YYEEEE. This CDR3 has 14 residues. The CDR3 bases are TGTGCCAGCAGCTTAAGTCTGAGCTCCTACGAGCAGTACTTC. It specifies CASSLSLSSYEQYF.

The chain carries TRBV6-1 and TRBJ2-7, with a possible D match to TRBD1 (6 bases). Trimming took 7 bases from V and 5 from J, leaving 12 bases between them. This CDR3 is built from 12 residues. In germline, CDR1 is MNHNS, CDR2 SASEGT. The CDR3: CASKWTAHEQYF. Written as DNA, the CDR3 is TGTGCCAGCAAGTGGACAGCTCACGAGCAGTACTTC.

The V and J genes are TRBV5-5 and TRBJ1-1; 9 bases match TRBD1. The CDR3 contains 15 residues. The V gene end was trimmed by 4 bases and the J gene end by 1 base; junction bases not matched to a gene: 5. Germline CDR1 and CDR2: SGHKS and YYEKEE (reference sequence). CDR3 in amino acids: CASSRTTGGNTEAFF. The DNA of the CDR3 is TGTGCCAGCAGCCGGACGACAGGGGGGAACACTGAAGCTTTCTTT.